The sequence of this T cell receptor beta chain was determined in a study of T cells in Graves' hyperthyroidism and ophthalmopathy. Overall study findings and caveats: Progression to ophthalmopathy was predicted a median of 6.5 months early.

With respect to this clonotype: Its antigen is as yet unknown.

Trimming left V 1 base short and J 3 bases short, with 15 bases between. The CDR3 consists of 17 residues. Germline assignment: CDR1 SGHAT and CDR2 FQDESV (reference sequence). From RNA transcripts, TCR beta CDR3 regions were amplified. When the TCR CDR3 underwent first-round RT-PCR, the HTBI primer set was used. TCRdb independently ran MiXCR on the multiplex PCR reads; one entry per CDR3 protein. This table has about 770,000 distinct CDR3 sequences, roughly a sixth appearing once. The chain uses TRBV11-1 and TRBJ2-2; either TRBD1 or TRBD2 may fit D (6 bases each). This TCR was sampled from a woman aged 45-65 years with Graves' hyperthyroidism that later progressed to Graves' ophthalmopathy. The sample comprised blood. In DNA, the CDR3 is TGTGCCAGCAGCTTAGGGGGCAGGGGAGGAGACACCGGGGAGCTGTTTTTT. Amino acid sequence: CASSLGGRGGDTGELFF. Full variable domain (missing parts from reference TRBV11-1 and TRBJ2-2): EAEVAQSPRYKITEKSQAVAFWCDPISGHATLYWYRQILGQGPELLVQFQDESVVDDSQLPKDRFSAERLKGVDSTLKIQPAELGDSAMYLCASSLGGRGGDTGELFFGEGSRLTVL.